This T cell receptor beta chain derives from a study of cytomegalovirus exposure and HLA in healthy donors. PCR involved 60 Vbeta and 13 Jbeta primers. Clones were read by immunoSEQ multiplex PCR, and TCRdb kept only the in-frame ones, dropping some. This sample has 120,000 to 150,000 clones, with 77% found just once. Germline CDR1 is MDHEN and CDR2 is SYDVKM. This CDR3 spans 16 amino acids. V trimming: 5 bases; J trimming: 10 bases; junction bases outside the gene matches: 16. The sequence came from a woman aged 45-59 years in good health and CMV-seronegative. The rearrangement uses TRBV28 and TRBJ1-1, with TRBD1 matching 10 bases. Material for sequencing was PBMCs. CDR3 sequence: CASSPLDRGRLLGAFF. The CDR3 DNA sequence: TGTGCCAGCAGTCCATTAGACAGGGGGCGACTCCTCGGAGCTTTCTTT.